The 11 T cell receptor beta chains below come from one sample, sequenced in a study of neurological immune-mediated disorders. TCRdb itself ran the 5' RACE reads through MiXCR, one entry per CDR3 protein. This sample has around 20,000 distinct CDR3 sequences; about 13% occur once, and the top ten carry around 13%. The sequencing input was PBMCs. These receptors all come from a woman aged 55-75 years with HTLV-1-associated myelopathy (HAM/TSP).

In its sample, this clonotype was seen many times. V and J are TRBV7-2 and TRBJ2-3; D gene unclear. The CDR3 loop spans 14 amino acids. Between the trimmed V and J ends, which lost 0 bases and 3 bases, there was a span of 7 bases. In germline, CDR1 is SGHTA, CDR2 FQGNSA. CDR3 nucleotide sequence: TGTGCCAGCAGCTTAGCACATCCTACAGATACGCAGTATTTT. It specifies CASSLAHPTDTQYF.

This clonotype was counted many times. This rearrangement joins TRBV18 to TRBJ2-3, with a possible D match to TRBD1 (6 bases). V lost 5 bases, J lost 5 bases, and 11 bases lay in between. Germline CDR1 KGHSH, CDR2 LQKENI. The CDR3 is made up of 13 amino acids. CDR3 in amino acids: CASSTLQGDTQYF. CDR3 nucleotide sequence: TGTGCCAGCTCAACACTACAGGGAGATACGCAGTATTTT.

This clonotype was observed at least ten times. The V call is TRBV24-1, the J call TRBJ2-3; 7 nucleotides line up with TRBD1. Unmatched junction bases numbered 9, after V lost 3 bases and J lost 1 base. Germline CDR1 is KGHDR and CDR2 is SFDVKD. The CDR3 contains 17 residues. CDR3 loop: CATSDTPGGWGTDTQYF. CDR3 nucleotides: TGTGCCACCAGTGATACACCAGGGGGTTGGGGCACAGATACGCAGTATTTT.

This clonotype was counted many times. This chain joins TRBV20-1 and TRBJ2-3; no reliable D call. The germline V gene has CDR1 DFQATT and CDR2 SNEGSKA (reference sequence). The CDR3 length is 13 residues. V gave up 6 bases and J gave up 1 base, with 11 bases separating them. The CDR3 spells CSAARAGTDTQYF. The CDR3, as DNA: TGCAGTGCGGCTCGGGCCGGCACAGATACGCAGTATTTT.

By share of the sample, this clonotype is medium-sized. The chain carries TRBV9 and TRBJ2-3; D is unclear. V shed 3 bases and J shed 6 bases, with 11 bases lying between them. The CDR3 consists of 13 residues. Germline assignment: CDR1 SGDLS and CDR2 YYNGEE. CDR3 sequence reads: CASSGRSADTQYF. The DNA of the CDR3 is TGTGCCAGCAGCGGTAGGTCGGCCGATACGCAGTATTTT.

This clonotype was found many times. J is TRBJ2-3 and V is TRBV5-1; D uncertain. Trimming cost V 4 bases and J 0 bases, with 12 bases left between them. CDR1 is SGHRS and CDR2 is YFSETQ in the germline V gene. This CDR3 region has 15 residues. CDR3 DNA sequence: TGCGCCAGCAGCCCCCTTAGCAGGAGCACAGATACGCAGTATTTT. Translated: CASSPLSRSTDTQYF. Full variable domain (remainder filled in from reference TRBV5-1 and TRBJ2-3): KAGVTQTPRYLIKTRGQQVTLSCSPISGHRSVSWYQQTPGQGLQFLFEYFSETQRNKGNFPGRFSGRQFSNSRSEMNVSTLELGDSALYLCASSPLSRSTDTQYFGPGTRLTVL.

This clonotype was seen at least ten times. CDR3 sequence (DNA): TGTGCCAGCAGCTTAGCGCAGCCCTACGAGCAGTACTTC. As protein: CASSLAQPYEQYF. The chain recombines TRBV7-9 with TRBJ2-7, with no clear D. This CDR3 contains 13 residues. Germline-derived CDR1 and CDR2 are SEHNR and FQNEAQ (reference sequence). The germline V and J ends were trimmed by 0 bases and 2 bases, with 5 bases remaining between them.

This clonotype was counted ten times or more. The V call is TRBV5-1, the J call TRBJ1-3; no firm D call. V was cut by 0 bases and J by 0 bases, with 10 bases left in between. CDR3 length equals 16 residues. Germline CDR1 reads SGHRS; CDR2 reads YFSETQ. CDR3 sequence: CASSLAQVSSGNTIYF. Here the CDR3 DNA reads TGCGCCAGCAGCTTGGCGCAGGTGAGCTCTGGAAACACCATATATTTT.

Only a few counts were recorded for this clonotype. V usage is TRBV7-2 and J usage is TRBJ2-7; 10 nucleotides agree with TRBD1. The CDR3 spans 15 residues. CDR1 is SGHTA and CDR2 is FQGNSA in the germline V gene. The junction had 5 bases not matched to a gene; V was cut back by 3 bases and J by 3 bases. The CDR3 spells CASSFPGQGDYEQYF. CDR3 nucleotides: TGTGCCAGCAGCTTCCCCGGACAGGGGGACTACGAGCAGTACTTC.

This clonotype was recorded at least ten times. V gene TRBV20-1 combines with J gene TRBJ2-4; tentatively, D is TRBD1 (6 bases). Trimming stripped 0 bases from V and 3 bases from J, with 12 bases between. Germline V CDR1 and CDR2: DFQATT, SNEGSKA (reference sequence). There are 15 residues in the CDR3. This CDR3 reads CSARDPGHHKNIQYF. As DNA, the CDR3 is TGCAGTGCTAGAGACCCGGGACATCACAAAAACATTCAGTACTTC.

The J gene is TRBJ2-1, the V gene TRBV29-1; 8 bases align to TRBD1. After removal of 1 base from V and 8 bases from J, the junction contained 13 bases not matched to a gene. Germline assignment: CDR1 SQVTM and CDR2 ANQGSEA. This CDR3 has 16 amino acids. The CDR3 coding sequence is TGCAGCGTTGAAGCCCTGGAGCGGACAGGGAGGCATGAGCAGTTCTTC. It translates to CSVEALERTGRHEQFF.